The 20 T cell receptor beta chains below were found in one sample sequenced in a study of blood T cell repertoires in COVID-19. Measured with immunoSEQ multiplex PCR; TCRdb has only the in-frame clones, and not every one. The profile shows roughly 270,000 clones, roughly 80% of them singletons. Sample: PBMCs or T cells enriched from blood (not recorded which). The receptors originated from a man in his forties who had been exposed to COVID-19.

The rearrangement joins TRBV12-5 to TRBJ2-5; 9 nucleotides line up with TRBD2. Germline V CDR1 and CDR2: LGHNT, FRNRAP. With 6 bases clipped from V and 5 bases from J, the junction kept 7 bases outside the gene matches. CDR3 size: 14 residues. The CDR3 nucleotides read TGTGCTAGTGGGCTTAGCGGGAGCTGGGAGACCCAGTACTTC. It yields the protein CASGLSGSWETQYF. The variable domain in full, completed from reference TRBV12-5 and TRBJ2-5, reads DARVTQTPRHKVTEMGQEVTMRCQPILGHNTVFWYRQTMMQGLELLAYFRNRAPLDDSGMPKDRFSAEMPDATLATLKIQPSEPRDSAVYFCASGLSGSWETQYFGPGTRLLVL.

The chain combines TRBV11-2 with TRBJ2-3; D may be TRBD2 (5 bases). The germline CDR1 and CDR2 sequences are SGHAT and FQNNGV. CDR3 length equals 18 residues. The V end was cut by 0 bases, the J end by 0 bases, with 16 bases between. This chain's CDR3 is CASSLEQPSWTSTDTQYF. DNA of the CDR3: TGTGCCAGCAGCTTAGAACAGCCCTCCTGGACTAGCACAGATACGCAGTATTTT.

The chain has TRBV18 and TRBJ2-3; 9 nucleotides agree with TRBD2. V lost 1 base, J lost 0 bases, and 8 bases stayed unmatched. This CDR3 has 18 residues. Germline V gene sequence: CDR1 KGHSH, CDR2 LQKENI. The CDR3 bases are TGTGCCAGCTCACCACGGCTAGCGGGACCCACTAGCACAGATACGCAGTATTTT. Translating gives CASSPRLAGPTSTDTQYF.

CDR3 sequence reads: CASSPPRLYNEQFF. As DNA, the CDR3 is TGTGCCAGCAGCCCCCCCAGGTTATACAATGAGCAGTTCTTC. The rearrangement uses TRBV7-2 and TRBJ2-1; D unresolved. CDR1 and CDR2 from the germline V gene are SGHTA and FQGNSA. The V end lost 5 bases, the J end lost 4 bases, and 12 bases lay between the germline ends. This CDR3 is built from 14 residues.

This clone was seen just once. The chain joins TRBV19 to TRBJ2-1; 10 positions match TRBD2. Germline CDR1 reads LNHDA; CDR2 reads SQIVND (reference sequence). The CDR3 contains 15 residues. After removal of 7 bases from V and 8 bases from J, the junction contained 11 bases not matched to a gene. CDR3 in DNA: TGTGCCAGTATCAAAGCTAGCGGGAGATTGGATGAGCAGTTCTTC. Translated, it gives CASIKASGRLDEQFF.

This chain uses TRBV24-1 with TRBJ2-2, with no clear D. The CDR3 length is 14 residues. Per the germline V gene, CDR1 is KGHDR and CDR2 is SFDVKD. V dropped 4 bases and J dropped 6 bases, with 11 bases sitting between them. CDR3 amino acids: CATSDSLLAGELFF. The CDR3 DNA follows: TGTGCCACCAGTGACTCCCTTTTAGCCGGGGAGCTGTTTTTT.

The gene calls are TRBV29-1 and TRBJ2-1; D is unclear. Looked up from germline, CDR1 is SQVTM and CDR2 is ANQGSEA. Trimming took 7 bases from V and 6 from J, leaving 16 bases between them. The CDR3 loop spans 13 amino acids. The CDR3 DNA follows: TGCAGCGAAAGATCGTCGCGCGGCAATGAGCAGTTCTTC. Its protein product is CSERSSRGNEQFF.

The DNA of the CDR3 is TGTGCCAGCACCGACTCCAGACTAGCGGGAATCGGGGAGCTGTTTTTT. Translating gives CASTDSRLAGIGELFF. The chain has TRBV5-5 and TRBJ2-2; TRBD2 matches 11 bases. CDR1 and CDR2 from the germline V gene are SGHKS and YYEKEE (reference sequence). The CDR3 is made up of 16 amino acids. With 6 bases clipped from V and 7 bases from J, the junction kept 11 bases outside the gene matches. The full variable domain, its missing parts supplied by reference TRBV5-5 and TRBJ2-2, is DAGVTQSPTHLIKTRGQQVTLRCSPISGHKSVSWYQQVLGQGPQFIFQYYEKEERGRGNFPDRFSARQFPNYSSELNVNALLLGDSALYLCASTDSRLAGIGELFFGEGSRLTVL.

This chain uses TRBV19 with TRBJ2-7, with D possibly being TRBD2 (5 bases). The CDR3 is 15 residues long. Germline CDR1 LNHDA, CDR2 SQIVND (reference sequence). V lost 3 bases, J lost 10 bases, and 22 bases lay in between. The CDR3: CASSIVGSASGVQYF. In nucleotides, the CDR3 is TGTGCCAGTAGTATTGTCGGTAGCGCGAGTGGGGTCCAGTACTTC.

The chain links TRBV7-2 to TRBJ1-2; D may be TRBD1 (6 bases). CDR3 length: 13 residues. V was clipped by 2 bases and J by 6 bases, with 10 bases between them. The germline V gene has CDR1 SGHTA and CDR2 FQGNSA. The DNA of the CDR3 is TGTGCCAGCAGCTTAATTCGGACAGATGGCTACACCTTC. Its protein is CASSLIRTDGYTF.

The gene calls are TRBV5-1 and TRBJ1-4; unclear D gene. Trimming shortened V by 9 bases and J by 0 bases, and 18 bases separated the two germline ends. The CDR3 totals 16 residues. Germline lookup yields CDR1 SGHRS and CDR2 YFSETQ. CDR3 sequence (DNA): TGCGCCACTCACAGTCCGCCTATAACAACTAATGAAAAACTGTTTTTT. As protein: CATHSPPITTNEKLFF.

The rearrangement joins TRBV19 to TRBJ1-2; 7 bases are a match to TRBD1. V shed 3 bases, J shed 1 base, and the junction held 8 bases outside the gene matches. This CDR3 comprises 16 residues. Germline V gene lookup returns CDR1 LNHDA and CDR2 SQIVND (reference sequence). CDR3 in DNA: TGTGCCAGTAGTATCCTAAACAGGGGCGGTAACTATGGCTACACCTTC. Its translation is CASSILNRGGNYGYTF.

The rearrangement uses TRBV2 and TRBJ2-7; 7 positions match TRBD2. V lost 5 bases to trimming and J lost 7 bases; unmatched junction nucleotides: 17. Germline CDR1 SNHLY, CDR2 FYNNEI. CDR3 length: 16 amino acids. CDR3 nucleotides: TGTGCCAGCAGTAAGGGAGGGTTGGCGGGAACGGGGGAGCAGTACTTC. Translation gives CASSKGGLAGTGEQYF. Drawing the rest from reference TRBV2 and TRBJ2-7, the complete variable domain is EPEVTQTPSHQVTQMGQEVILRCVPISNHLYFYWYRQILGQKVEFLVSFYNNEISEKSEIFDDQFSVERPDGSNFTLKIRSTKLEDSAMYFCASSKGGLAGTGEQYFGPGTRLTVT.

DNA of the CDR3: TGCGCCAGCAGCCGCGGTTTAGCGGACGAGCAGTACTTC. This sequence encodes CASSRGLADEQYF. The rearrangement uses TRBV5-1 and TRBJ2-7; D may be TRBD2 (6 bases). Deletions cut 4 bases from V and 5 bases from J, with 13 bases between. The CDR3 contains 13 residues. Germline V gives CDR1 SGHRS, CDR2 YFSETQ.

The chain has TRBV19 and TRBJ2-1; D uncertain. V was clipped by 6 bases and J by 5 bases, with 8 bases between them. This CDR3 has 12 amino acids. Germline CDR1 LNHDA, CDR2 SQIVND (reference sequence). As DNA, the CDR3 is TGTGCCAGTAGCGAGAAAGACAATGAGCAGTTCTTC. Protein product: CASSEKDNEQFF.

This sequence joins TRBV14 and TRBJ2-7; the match to TRBD2 covers 10 bases. Germline assignment: CDR1 SGHDN and CDR2 FVKESK. Unmatched junction bases numbered 9, after V lost 4 bases and J lost 0 bases. The CDR3 sequence is 17 residues long. The CDR3 reads CASSPRLAGPLSYEQYF. The CDR3 bases are TGTGCCAGCAGCCCACGACTAGCGGGTCCCCTCTCCTACGAGCAGTACTTC.

The rearrangement joins TRBV5-6 to TRBJ2-3; no reliable D call. CDR3 length: 15 residues. Germline V lookup: CDR1 SGHDT, CDR2 YYEEEE. Trimming removed 6 bases at V and 1 base at J, with 15 bases between. The CDR3 region has the DNA TGTGCCAGCACCCCAGACTCCTTCGGCACAGATACGCAGTATTTT. Its translation: CASTPDSFGTDTQYF.

This chain joins TRBV5-1 and TRBJ2-1; TRBD2 agrees at 13 bases. CDR3 length: 15 amino acids. Germline CDR1 reads SGHRS; CDR2 reads YFSETQ. Losses at the gene ends were 4 bases for V and 9 bases for J; bases not matched to a gene: 7. CDR3 residues: CASSVGTSGIGEQFF. In DNA, the CDR3 is TGCGCCAGCAGCGTGGGGACTAGCGGGATTGGTGAGCAGTTCTTC.

The chain links TRBV5-1 to TRBJ2-4; D possibly corresponds to TRBD2 (5 bases). With 3 bases removed from V and 0 bases from J, the gap between germline ends came to 13 bases. CDR1 is SGHRS, CDR2 YFSETQ, per germline. The CDR3 extends over 16 amino acids. As DNA, the CDR3 is TGCGCCAGCAGCTACGGAGGCACACTAGCCAAAAACATTCAGTACTTC. Translated: CASSYGGTLAKNIQYF. Full variable domain (remainder filled in from reference TRBV5-1 and TRBJ2-4): KAGVTQTPRYLIKTRGQQVTLSCSPISGHRSVSWYQQTPGQGLQFLFEYFSETQRNKGNFPGRFSGRQFSNSRSEMNVSTLELGDSALYLCASSYGGTLAKNIQYFGAGTRLSVL.

The V gene is TRBV6-1, the J gene TRBJ2-7, with 8 bases that match TRBD1. This CDR3 is built from 15 residues. The germline V gene has CDR1 MNHNS and CDR2 SASEGT. The trim removed 2 bases at V and 3 bases at J, leaving 6 bases unmatched. CDR3 DNA: TGTGCCAGCAGTGAAAGGAGACAGGGGCACTACGAGCAGTACTTC. Amino acid sequence: CASSERRQGHYEQYF.